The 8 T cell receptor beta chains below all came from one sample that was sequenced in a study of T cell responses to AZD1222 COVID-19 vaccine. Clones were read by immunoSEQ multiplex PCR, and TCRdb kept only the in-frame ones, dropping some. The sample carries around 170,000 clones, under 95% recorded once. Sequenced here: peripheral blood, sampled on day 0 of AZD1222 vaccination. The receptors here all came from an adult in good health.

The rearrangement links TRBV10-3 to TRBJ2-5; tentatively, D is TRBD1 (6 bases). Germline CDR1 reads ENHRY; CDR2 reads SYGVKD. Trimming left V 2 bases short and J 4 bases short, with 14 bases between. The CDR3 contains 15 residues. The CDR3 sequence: CAISEITGRGETQYF. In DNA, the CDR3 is TGTGCCATCAGTGAGATAACAGGGAGAGGAGAGACCCAGTACTTC.

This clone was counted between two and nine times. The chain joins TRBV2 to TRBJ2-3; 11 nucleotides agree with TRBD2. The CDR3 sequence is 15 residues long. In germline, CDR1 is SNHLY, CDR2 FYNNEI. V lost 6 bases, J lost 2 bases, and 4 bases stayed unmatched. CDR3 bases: TGTGCCAGCAGACTAGCGGGGGACCACACAGATACGCAGTATTTT. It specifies CASRLAGDHTDTQYF.

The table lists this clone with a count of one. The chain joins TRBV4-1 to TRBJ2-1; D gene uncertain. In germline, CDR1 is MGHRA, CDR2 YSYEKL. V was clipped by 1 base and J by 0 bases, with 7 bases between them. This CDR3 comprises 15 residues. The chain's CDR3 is CASSQGHGSYNEQFF. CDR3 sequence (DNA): TGCGCCAGCAGCCAAGGACACGGCTCCTACAATGAGCAGTTCTTC.

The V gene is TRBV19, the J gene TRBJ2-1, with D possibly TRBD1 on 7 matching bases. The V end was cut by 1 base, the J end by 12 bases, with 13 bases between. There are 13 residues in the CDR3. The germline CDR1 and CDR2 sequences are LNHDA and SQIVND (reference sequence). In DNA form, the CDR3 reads TGTGCCAGTAGTATAGTGGAGGGGGCCATGCAGTTCTTC. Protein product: CASSIVEGAMQFF.

This CDR3 reads CASSSERLAGETQYF. Here the CDR3 DNA reads TGTGCCAGCAGTTCCGAGCGACTAGCGGGAGAGACCCAGTACTTC. The V and J genes are TRBV28 and TRBJ2-5, with 10 bases fitting TRBD2. V lost 4 bases, J lost 4 bases, and 6 bases stayed unmatched. Germline V CDR1 and CDR2: MDHEN, SYDVKM. The CDR3 has 15 amino acids.

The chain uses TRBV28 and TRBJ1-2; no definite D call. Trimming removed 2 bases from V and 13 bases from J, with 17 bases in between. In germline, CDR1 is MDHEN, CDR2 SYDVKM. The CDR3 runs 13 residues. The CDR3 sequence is CASSLIRKATGTF. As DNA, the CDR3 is TGTGCCAGCAGTTTAATTCGTAAGGCCACGGGCACCTTC.

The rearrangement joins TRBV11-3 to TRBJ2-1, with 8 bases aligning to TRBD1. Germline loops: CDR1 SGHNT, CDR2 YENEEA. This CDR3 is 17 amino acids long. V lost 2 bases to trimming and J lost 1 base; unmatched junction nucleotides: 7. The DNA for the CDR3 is TGTGCCAGCAGCTTACTATCAGGGGGCGCGTCCTACAATGAGCAGTTCTTC. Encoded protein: CASSLLSGGASYNEQFF.

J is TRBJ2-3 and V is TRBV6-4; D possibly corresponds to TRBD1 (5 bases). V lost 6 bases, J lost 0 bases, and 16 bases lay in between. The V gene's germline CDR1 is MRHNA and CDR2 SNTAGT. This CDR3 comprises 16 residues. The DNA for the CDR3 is TGTGCCAGCAGGGTTGTGGGGCAACCTAGCACAGATACGCAGTATTTT. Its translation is CASRVVGQPSTDTQYF.